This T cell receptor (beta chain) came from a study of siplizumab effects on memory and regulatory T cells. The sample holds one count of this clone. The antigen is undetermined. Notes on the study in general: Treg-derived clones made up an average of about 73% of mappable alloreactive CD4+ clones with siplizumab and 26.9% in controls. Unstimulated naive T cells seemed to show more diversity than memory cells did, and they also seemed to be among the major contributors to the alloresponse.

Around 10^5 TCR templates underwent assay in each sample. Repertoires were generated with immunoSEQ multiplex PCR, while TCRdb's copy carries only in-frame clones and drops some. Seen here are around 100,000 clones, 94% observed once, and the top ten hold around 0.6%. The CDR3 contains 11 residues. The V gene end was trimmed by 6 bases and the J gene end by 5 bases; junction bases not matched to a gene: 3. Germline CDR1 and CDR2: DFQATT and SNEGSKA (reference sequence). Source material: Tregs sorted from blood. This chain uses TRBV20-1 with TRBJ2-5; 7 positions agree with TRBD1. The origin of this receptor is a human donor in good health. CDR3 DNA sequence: TGCAGTGCGGCACAGGGGGAGACCCAGTACTTC. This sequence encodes CSAAQGETQYF.